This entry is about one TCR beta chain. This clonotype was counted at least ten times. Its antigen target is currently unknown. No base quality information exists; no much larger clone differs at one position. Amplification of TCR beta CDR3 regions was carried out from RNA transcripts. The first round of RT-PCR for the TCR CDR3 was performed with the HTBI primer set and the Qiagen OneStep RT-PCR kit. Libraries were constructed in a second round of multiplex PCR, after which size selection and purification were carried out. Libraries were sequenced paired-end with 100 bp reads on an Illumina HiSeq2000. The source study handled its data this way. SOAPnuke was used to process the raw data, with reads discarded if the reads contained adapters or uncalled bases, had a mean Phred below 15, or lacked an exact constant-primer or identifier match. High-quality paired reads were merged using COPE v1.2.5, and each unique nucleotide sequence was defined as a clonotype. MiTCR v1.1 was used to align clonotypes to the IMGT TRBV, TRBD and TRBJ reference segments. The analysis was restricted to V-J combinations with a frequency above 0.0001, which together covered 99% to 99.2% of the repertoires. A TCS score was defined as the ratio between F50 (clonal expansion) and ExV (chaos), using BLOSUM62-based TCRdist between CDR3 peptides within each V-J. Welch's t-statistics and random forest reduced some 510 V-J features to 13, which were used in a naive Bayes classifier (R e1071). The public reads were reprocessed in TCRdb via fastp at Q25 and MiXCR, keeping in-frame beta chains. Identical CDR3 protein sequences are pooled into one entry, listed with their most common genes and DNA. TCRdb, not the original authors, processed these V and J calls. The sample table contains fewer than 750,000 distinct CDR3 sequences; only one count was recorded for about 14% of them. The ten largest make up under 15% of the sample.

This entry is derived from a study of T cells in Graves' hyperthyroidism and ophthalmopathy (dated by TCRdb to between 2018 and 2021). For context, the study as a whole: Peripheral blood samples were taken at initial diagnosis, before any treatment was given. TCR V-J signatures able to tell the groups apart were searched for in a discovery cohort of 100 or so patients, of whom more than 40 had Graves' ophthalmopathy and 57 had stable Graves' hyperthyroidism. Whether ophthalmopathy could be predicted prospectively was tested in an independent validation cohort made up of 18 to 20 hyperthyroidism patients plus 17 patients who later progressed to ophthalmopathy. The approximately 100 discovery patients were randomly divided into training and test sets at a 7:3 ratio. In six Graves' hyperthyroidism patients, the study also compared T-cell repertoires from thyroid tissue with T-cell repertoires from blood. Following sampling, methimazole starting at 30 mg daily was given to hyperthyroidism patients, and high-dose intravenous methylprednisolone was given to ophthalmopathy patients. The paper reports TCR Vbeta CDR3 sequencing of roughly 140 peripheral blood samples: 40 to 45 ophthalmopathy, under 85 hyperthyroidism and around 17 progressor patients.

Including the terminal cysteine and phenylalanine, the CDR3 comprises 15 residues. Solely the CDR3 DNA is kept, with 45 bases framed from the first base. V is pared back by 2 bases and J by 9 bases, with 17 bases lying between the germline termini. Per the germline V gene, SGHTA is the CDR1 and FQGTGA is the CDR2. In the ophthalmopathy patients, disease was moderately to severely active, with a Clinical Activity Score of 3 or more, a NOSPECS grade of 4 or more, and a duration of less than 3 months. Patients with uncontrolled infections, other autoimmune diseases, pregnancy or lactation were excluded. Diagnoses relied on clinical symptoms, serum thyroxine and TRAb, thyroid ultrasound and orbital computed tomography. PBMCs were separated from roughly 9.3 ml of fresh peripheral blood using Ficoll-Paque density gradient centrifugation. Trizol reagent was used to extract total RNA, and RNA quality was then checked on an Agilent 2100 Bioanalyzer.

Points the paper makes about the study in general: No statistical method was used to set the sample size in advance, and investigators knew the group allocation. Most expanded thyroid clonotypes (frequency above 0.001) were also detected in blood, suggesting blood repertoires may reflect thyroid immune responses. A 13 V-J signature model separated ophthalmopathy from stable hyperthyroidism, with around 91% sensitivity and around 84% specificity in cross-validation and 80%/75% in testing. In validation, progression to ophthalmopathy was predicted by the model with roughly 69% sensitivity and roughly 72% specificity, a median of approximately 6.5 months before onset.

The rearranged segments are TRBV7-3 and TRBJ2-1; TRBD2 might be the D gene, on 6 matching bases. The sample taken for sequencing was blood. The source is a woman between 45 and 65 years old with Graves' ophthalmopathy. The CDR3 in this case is CASSLRVGGLGEQFF. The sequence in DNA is TGTGCCAGCAGCTTACGAGTAGGAGGGTTGGGTGAGCAGTTCTTC.